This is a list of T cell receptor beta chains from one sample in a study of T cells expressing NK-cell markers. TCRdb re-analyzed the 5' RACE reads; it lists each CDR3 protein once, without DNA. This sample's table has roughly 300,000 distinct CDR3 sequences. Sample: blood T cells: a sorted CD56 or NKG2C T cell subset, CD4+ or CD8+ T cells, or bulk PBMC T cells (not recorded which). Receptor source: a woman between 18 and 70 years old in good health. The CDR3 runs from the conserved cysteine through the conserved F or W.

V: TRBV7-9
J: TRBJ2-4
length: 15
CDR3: CASSLEDRVRNIQYF

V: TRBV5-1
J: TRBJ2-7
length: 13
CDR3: CASSPGVGAEQYF

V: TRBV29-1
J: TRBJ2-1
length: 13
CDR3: CSVQQGSYNEQFF

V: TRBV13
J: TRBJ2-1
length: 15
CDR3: CASSLPGGGAYEQFF

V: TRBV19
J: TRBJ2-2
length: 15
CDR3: CASSLDGGARGELFF

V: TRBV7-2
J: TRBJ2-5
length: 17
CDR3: CASSFWTSGSGYETQYF

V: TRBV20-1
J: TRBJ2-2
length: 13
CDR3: CSAGETSSGELFF

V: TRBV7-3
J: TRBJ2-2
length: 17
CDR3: CASSLKRGESNTGELFF

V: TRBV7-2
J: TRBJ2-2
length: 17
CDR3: CASSPRGLAGSGGELFF

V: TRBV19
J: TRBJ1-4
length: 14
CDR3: CASSHKDRIEKLFF

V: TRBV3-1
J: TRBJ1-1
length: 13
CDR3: CASSHLAGTEAFF

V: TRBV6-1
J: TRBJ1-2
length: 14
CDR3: CASSRQGRPYGYTF

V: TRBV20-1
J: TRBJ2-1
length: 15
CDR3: CSAPGLAGPYNEQFF

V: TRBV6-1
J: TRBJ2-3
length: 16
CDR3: CASSQPPSSGTDTQYF